One and the same sample provided the 5 T cell receptor beta chains below, sequenced in a study of early T cells in non-severe SARS-CoV-2 infection. TCRdb re-analysed the 5' RACE reads in MiXCR, keeping a single row per CDR3 protein. Of approximately 76,000 distinct CDR3 sequences listed, around an eighth are singletons. Source material: whole blood. All receptors derive from an adult who was a healthcare worker with PCR-confirmed SARS-CoV-2 infection or an uninfected control (not recorded which).

The table lists this clonotype with a few counts. The V call is TRBV30, the J call TRBJ1-5, with 7 bases lining up with TRBD1. J was trimmed by 3 bases and V by 0 bases; bases with no gene match: 5. The germline V gene encodes CDR1 GTSNPN and CDR2 SVGIG (reference sequence). CDR3 length: 15 amino acids. CDR3 sequence (DNA): TGTGCCTGGAGTGTTCCCGACAGGGACAATCAGCCCCAGCATTTT. Translated, it gives CAWSVPDRDNQPQHF.

This sequence joins TRBV19 and TRBJ2-5; D perhaps matches TRBD1 (5 bases). CDR3 size: 14 residues. V lost 3 bases, J lost 0 bases, and 8 bases lay in between. Germline CDR1 is LNHDA and CDR2 is SQIVND (reference sequence). CDR3 in DNA: TGTGCCAGTAGTATTGCAGGGAACCAAGAGACCCAGTACTTC. Encoded protein: CASSIAGNQETQYF.

This clonotype was picked up a small number of times. The chain joins TRBV5-5 to TRBJ2-7, with a tentative D call TRBD2 (6 bases). Germline lookup yields CDR1 SGHKS and CDR2 YYEKEE (reference sequence). Deletions cut 4 bases from V and 2 bases from J, with 31 bases between. This CDR3 contains 20 residues. The CDR3 loop reads CASSAPNHRIADPPPYEQYF. The CDR3 bases are TGTGCCAGCAGCGCCCCTAATCATCGGATAGCGGACCCTCCCCCCTACGAGCAGTACTTC.

The chain links TRBV7-3 to TRBJ2-2; D may be TRBD1 (6 bases). Trimming removed 5 bases at V and 0 bases at J, with 13 bases between. The CDR3 sequence is 16 residues long. Germline V gene sequence: CDR1 SGHTA, CDR2 FQGTGA. In DNA, the CDR3 is TGTGCCAGCAGCCAGGTCGGACAGCCGAACACCGGGGAGCTGTTTTTT. Translated: CASSQVGQPNTGELFF.

This clonotype was detected a few times. The genes are TRBV14 and TRBJ2-1; D gene unclear. Germline V gene data show CDR1 as SGHDN and CDR2 as FVKESK. The CDR3 extends over 15 amino acids. Deletions cut 2 bases from V and 10 bases from J, with 18 bases between. The CDR3 region is CASSQSAGPLVEQFF. The CDR3 DNA sequence: TGTGCCAGCAGCCAAAGTGCCGGCCCCTTAGTCGAGCAGTTCTTC.